This record concerns one TCR beta chain sequence. Antigen: not known. The entry originates in a study of OX40 agonist ivuxolimab in advanced cancers. Trimming cost V 3 bases and J 13 bases, with 16 bases left between them. The germline CDR1 and CDR2 sequences are KGHSH and LQKENI. CDR3 length: 14 amino acids. Produced via immunoSEQ multiplex PCR; TCRdb's table is partial and in-frame only. The data show about 38,000 clones, with 65% to 85% seen just once and around 20% held by the top ten. Overall study results and limits: Mean expanded clone counts were higher in CD8+ than CD4+ T cells.

The TCR originated in an adult with an advanced solid tumor such as melanoma, head and neck, liver or kidney cancer. The rearrangement links TRBV18 to TRBJ1-6; the D is unclear. Here the sequenced sample was CD4+ or CD8+ T cells sorted from blood, taken in a trial of the OX40 agonist ivuxolimab. This CDR3 reads CASSPLGRGNPLHF. As DNA, the CDR3 is TGTGCCAGCTCACCTCTCGGGCGCGGGAATCCCCTCCACTTT.